The 14 T cell receptor beta chains reported below all come from one sample, sequenced in a study of cytomegalovirus exposure and HLA in healthy donors. The PCR used 60 Vbeta and 13 Jbeta primers. Assay used: immunoSEQ multiplex PCR; TCRdb lists only in-frame clones, some missing. This sample carries over 35,000 clones, about 50% of them seen once, and the ten largest clones take about 12%. What was sequenced was PBMCs. These receptors all stem from a human donor in good health.

The V call is TRBV28, the J call TRBJ2-1, with 7 bases matching TRBD1. The germline V gene encodes CDR1 MDHEN and CDR2 SYDVKM. CDR3 length: 13 amino acids. Germline trimming cut 6 bases from V and 5 bases from J; bases unmatched to any gene: 4. CDR3 protein: CASSQGVDNEQFF. The CDR3 coding sequence is TGTGCCAGCAGCCAGGGGGTGGACAATGAGCAGTTCTTC.

There are a few counts of this clone. The J gene is TRBJ2-1, the V gene TRBV28, with D perhaps TRBD2 (5 bases). The V end was cut by 6 bases, the J end by 7 bases, with 16 bases between. Looked up from germline, CDR1 is MDHEN and CDR2 is SYDVKM. The length of the CDR3 is 14 residues. CDR3 sequence reads: CASSVGGPVNEQFF. In DNA, the CDR3 is TGTGCCAGCAGCGTAGGCGGGCCCGTGAATGAGCAGTTCTTC.

This clone was seen more than once but under ten times. The gene calls are TRBV7-6 and TRBJ2-1; D is perhaps TRBD1 (5 bases). With 3 bases removed from V and 4 bases from J, the gap between germline ends came to 7 bases. The CDR3 extends over 13 amino acids. Per the germline V gene, CDR1 is SGHVS and CDR2 is FNYEAQ. This CDR3 reads CASSLGRYNEQFF. The CDR3 coding sequence is TGTGCCAGCAGCTTGGGGCGATACAATGAGCAGTTCTTC.

The chain links TRBV28 to TRBJ1-1, with 9 bases aligning to TRBD1. V lost 5 bases to trimming and J lost 1 base; unmatched junction nucleotides: 5. Germline V gene data show CDR1 as MDHEN and CDR2 as SYDVKM. CDR3 length: 15 residues. For the CDR3, the DNA is TGTGCCAGCAGTCAAGGACAGGGGAGGAACACTGAAGCTTTCTTT. Its protein is CASSQGQGRNTEAFF.

This chain uses TRBV6-1 with TRBJ2-7; TRBD2 agrees at 8 bases. Germline-derived CDR1 and CDR2 are MNHNS and SASEGT. This CDR3 contains 14 residues. Trimming took 11 bases from V and 3 from J; bases not matched to a gene: 12. The CDR3 DNA is TGTGCCGCCCGTGCGGCGGGAGGCAACTACGAGCAGTACTTC. Translating gives CAARAAGGNYEQYF.

V and J are TRBV18 and TRBJ1-2, with D perhaps matching TRBD1 (5 bases). V was clipped by 3 bases and J by 2 bases, with 16 bases between them. The germline V gene has CDR1 KGHSH and CDR2 LQKENI. This CDR3 is built from 16 residues. The CDR3 region has the DNA TGTGCCAGCTCACCTCAGGCCAGGGTGGAGAACTATGGCTACACCTTC. Translated, it gives CASSPQARVENYGYTF.

A few counts support this clone. The gene calls are TRBV7-9 and TRBJ1-5; TRBD1 agrees at 11 bases. Germline CDR1 and CDR2: SEHNR and FQNEAQ (reference sequence). Germline trimming cut 5 bases from V and 2 bases from J; bases unmatched to any gene: 8. This CDR3 has 17 residues. CDR3 DNA sequence: TGTGCCAGCAGCCCGGGACAGGGGGGAGAGGGCAATCAGCCCCAGCATTTT. Translating gives CASSPGQGGEGNQPQHF.

V and J are TRBV4-3 and TRBJ1-1, with a weak D call TRBD1 (5 bases). Between the trimmed V and J ends, which lost 0 bases and 1 base, there was a span of 9 bases. Germline assignment: CDR1 LGHNA and CDR2 YSLEER. CDR3 length: 15 residues. This CDR3 is CASSQDWGGNTEAFF. The CDR3 DNA is TGCGCCAGCAGCCAAGATTGGGGGGGGAACACTGAAGCTTTCTTT.

The chain carries TRBV7-2 and TRBJ2-5; 7 bases match TRBD1. Germline assignment: CDR1 SGHTA and CDR2 FQGNSA. The CDR3 spans 16 residues. With 4 bases clipped from V and 8 bases from J, the junction kept 16 bases outside the gene matches. This chain's CDR3 is CASSSTGRQGQGTQYF. The CDR3 DNA sequence: TGTGCCAGCAGCTCGACCGGCCGACAGGGTCAGGGAACCCAGTACTTC.

The V call is TRBV6-5, the J call TRBJ2-5; 7 positions agree with TRBD1. V gave up 1 base and J gave up 6 bases; unmatched junction bases: 5. The CDR3 consists of 14 residues. Germline loops: CDR1 MNHEY, CDR2 SVGAGI. For the CDR3, the DNA is TGTGCCAGCAGTTACTTCGACAGGGCGAAGACCCAGTACTTC. It is translated as CASSYFDRAKTQYF.

The chain has TRBV6-6 and TRBJ1-1; 7 bases match TRBD1. Germline CDR1 reads MNHNY; CDR2 reads SVGAGI (reference sequence). J was trimmed by 0 bases and V by 2 bases; bases with no gene match: 3. This CDR3 has 15 amino acids. CDR3 residues: CASSYGDRLNTEAFF. As DNA, the CDR3 is TGTGCCAGCAGTTACGGGGACAGATTGAACACTGAAGCTTTCTTT.

This sequence joins TRBV5-1 and TRBJ2-7; 7 bases align to TRBD2. Germline CDR1 SGHRS, CDR2 YFSETQ. This CDR3 contains 13 residues. J lost 5 bases, V lost 4 bases, and 6 bases had no gene match. The CDR3 DNA is TGCGCCAGCAGCCGGTGGGAGGGCAACGAGCAGTACTTC. This gives the protein CASSRWEGNEQYF.

The chain joins TRBV28 to TRBJ2-1, with 8 bases lining up with TRBD2. The CDR3 sequence is 14 residues long. Germline V CDR1 and CDR2: MDHEN, SYDVKM. V lost 2 bases, J lost 7 bases, and 4 bases stayed unmatched. The CDR3 reads CASSLAGGKNEQFF. Here the CDR3 DNA reads TGTGCCAGCAGTTTAGCGGGAGGTAAGAATGAGCAGTTCTTC.

The J gene is TRBJ1-4, the V gene TRBV18; D unresolved. The CDR3 runs to 14 residues. Trimming shortened V by 3 bases and J by 5 bases, and 10 bases separated the two germline ends. Germline V gene data show CDR1 as KGHSH and CDR2 as LQKENI. The CDR3 region has the DNA TGTGCCAGCTCACCTTCCGGGTCGAATGAAAAACTGTTTTTT. Residues: CASSPSGSNEKLFF.